This entry concerns a single TCR beta chain. The antigen remains undetermined. Libraries were prepared by immunoSEQ multiplex PCR; TCRdb keeps only in-frame clonotypes and omits some of them. The repertoire holds just over 350,000 clones, with 92% as singletons. V lost 1 base to trimming and J lost 8 bases, with 17 bases between them. Germline V CDR1 and CDR2: LNHDA, SQIVND (reference sequence). This CDR3 is 15 amino acids long. This entry is derived from a study of Ad26.COV2.S vaccination and SARS-CoV-2 variants. Study findings and constraints: Reportedly, spike-specific CD8+ and CD4+ T cell responses achieved substantial breadth once vaccination had taken place. TCR breadth and depth estimates may have understated total T cell responses.

The starting material was peripheral blood, obtained after recovery from COVID-19. The TCR comes from a human donor who had recovered from COVID-19. This chain uses TRBV19 with TRBJ1-2, with TRBD1 as a possible D gene (5 bases). CDR3 coding DNA: TGTGCCAGTAGTATAGTATCAACAGGAGGAAAAGGCTACACCTTC. Translating it yields CASSIVSTGGKGYTF. Supplemented by reference TRBV19 and TRBJ1-2, the full variable domain reads DGGITQSPKYLFRKEGQNVTLSCEQNLNHDAMYWYRQDPGQGLRLIYYSQIVNDFQKGDIAEGYSVSREKKESFPLTVTSAQKNPTAFYLCASSIVSTGGKGYTFGSGTRLTVV.